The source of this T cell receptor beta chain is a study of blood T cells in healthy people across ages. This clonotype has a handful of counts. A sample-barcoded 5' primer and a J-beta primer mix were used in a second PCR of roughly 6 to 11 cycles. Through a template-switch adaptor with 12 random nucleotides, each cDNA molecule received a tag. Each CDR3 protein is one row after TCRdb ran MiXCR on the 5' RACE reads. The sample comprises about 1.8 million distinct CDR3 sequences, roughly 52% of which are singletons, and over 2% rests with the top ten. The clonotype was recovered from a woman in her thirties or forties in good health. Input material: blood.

Here the CDR3 DNA reads TGTGCCAGCAGACGGAACACAGATACGCAGTATTTT. It encodes CASRRNTDTQYF. The rearrangement joins TRBV28 to TRBJ2-3; D call uncertain. The germline gives CDR1 MDHEN, CDR2 SYDVKM. The CDR3 has 12 residues. With 6 bases removed from V and 2 bases from J, the gap between germline ends came to 6 bases. Drawing the rest from reference TRBV28 and TRBJ2-3, the complete variable domain is DVKVTQSSRYLVKRTGEKVFLECVQDMDHENMFWYRQDPGLGLRLIYFSYDVKMKEKGDIPEGYSVSREKKERFSLILESASTNQTSMYLCASRRNTDTQYFGPGTRLTVL.